A single sample gave rise to the 23 T cell receptor beta chains below, sequenced in a study of metastatic and nonmetastatic thyroid tumors. Via MiXCR, TCRdb re-called the PCR reads. Of about 85,000 clones in the sample, around 7.8% were seen once. Among the patients, none had received any treatment before thyroid surgery. The sample consisted of blood. Every receptor here comes from a female donor with papillary thyroid cancer or a benign thyroid nodule (not recorded which). Some clones in this sample may be carry-over from other donors' samples.

At least ten counts were recorded for this clone. The V and J genes are TRBV11-2 and TRBJ2-5; 8 nucleotides align to TRBD2. J was trimmed by 2 bases and V by 1 base; bases with no gene match: 3. The CDR3 runs to 15 residues. Germline lookup yields CDR1 SGHAT and CDR2 FQNNGV. The CDR3 sequence: CASSLGSGGQETQYF. In DNA form, the CDR3 reads TGTGCCAGCAGCTTAGGTTCGGGGGGGCAAGAGACCCAGTACTTC.

The V and J genes are TRBV20-1 and TRBJ2-2; D perhaps matches TRBD2 (5 bases). The CDR3 has 13 residues. Germline CDR1 and CDR2: DFQATT and SNEGSKA (reference sequence). V was cut by 0 bases and J by 7 bases, with 9 bases left in between. The CDR3 DNA sequence: TGCAGTGCTAGAGATTCGGAGGTCGGGGAGCTGTTTTTT. Translation gives CSARDSEVGELFF.

This clone was counted at least ten times. The chain is built from TRBV6-1 and TRBJ2-7; 12 bases are shared with TRBD2. This CDR3 has 13 residues. Looked up from germline, CDR1 is MNHNS and CDR2 is SASEGT. The junction had 2 bases not matched to a gene; V was cut back by 6 bases and J by 5 bases. CDR3 sequence reads: CASRLAGGHEQYF. In nucleotides, the CDR3 is TGTGCCAGCAGACTAGCGGGGGGTCACGAGCAGTACTTC.

This clone was found a few times. One junction end disagrees with the germline gene, perhaps due to a read error. The chain has TRBV11-1 and TRBJ2-2; 8 bases match TRBD1. CDR3 length equals 17 residues. Germline V gives CDR1 SGHAT, CDR2 FQDESV (reference sequence). This CDR3 is CASSLVETGVSTGEPFF. CDR3 coding DNA: TGTGCCAGCAGCTTAGTCGAGACAGGGGTATCAACCGGGGAGCCGTTTTTT.

This clone has a count of ten or more. The chain combines TRBV7-8 with TRBJ2-2; possibly TRBD1 or TRBD2 for D (6 bases each). V dropped 8 bases and J dropped 6 bases, with 16 bases sitting between them. Germline assignment: CDR1 SGHVS and CDR2 FQNEAQ. The CDR3 spans 14 residues. CDR3 sequence (DNA): TGTGCCAGCGGAGGAAGGGGGGAATCCGGGGAGCTGTTTTTT. It is translated as CASGGRGESGELFF. Looking up the rest from reference TRBV7-8 and TRBJ2-2 gives the full variable domain: GAGVSQSPRYKVAKRGQDVALRCDPISGHVSLFWYQQALGQGPEFLTYFQNEAQLDKSGLPSDRFFAERPEGSVSTLKIQRTQQEDSAVYLCASGGRGESGELFFGEGSRLTVL.

This sequence joins TRBV30 and TRBJ2-7, with D possibly TRBD2 on 5 matching bases. The CDR3 extends over 15 amino acids. Trimming removed 2 bases from V and 1 base from J, with 15 bases in between. Germline CDR1 and CDR2: GTSNPN and SVGIG (reference sequence). This CDR3 is CAWSSKRGRSYEQYF. In nucleotides, the CDR3 is TGTGCCTGGAGTAGTAAAAGAGGGAGATCCTACGAGCAGTACTTC.

This clone appeared a few times. V is TRBV20-1 and J is TRBJ2-1; 7 bases map to TRBD2. CDR1 and CDR2 from the germline V gene are DFQATT and SNEGSKA (reference sequence). CDR3 length equals 16 residues. The trim removed 6 bases at V and 0 bases at J, leaving 11 bases unmatched. The CDR3 sequence is CSARRILAASYNEQFF. The CDR3 DNA reads TGCAGTGCCCGCAGGATTCTAGCGGCCTCCTACAATGAGCAGTTCTTC.

This clone was recorded many times. The rearrangement links TRBV14 to TRBJ2-3; D possibly corresponds to TRBD1 (5 bases). Per the germline V gene, CDR1 is SGHDN and CDR2 is FVKESK. Trimming stripped 2 bases from V and 0 bases from J, with 12 bases between. This CDR3 spans 16 amino acids. The chain's CDR3 is CASSQLGHYSTDTQYF. For the CDR3, the DNA is TGTGCCAGCAGCCAATTAGGACATTATAGCACAGATACGCAGTATTTT. The full variable domain, rest sourced from reference TRBV14 and TRBJ2-3, is EAGVTQFPSHSVIEKGQTVTLRCDPISGHDNLYWYRRVMGKEIKFLLHFVKESKQDESGMPNNRFLAERTGGTYSTLKVQPAELEDSGVYFCASSQLGHYSTDTQYFGPGTRLTVL.

The chain uses TRBV30 and TRBJ1-4; D is perhaps TRBD1 (5 bases). The V gene's germline CDR1 is GTSNPN and CDR2 SVGIG (reference sequence). CDR3 length equals 13 residues. With 2 bases removed from V and 6 bases from J, the gap between germline ends came to 10 bases. CDR3 loop: CAWSLGPYEKLFF. CDR3 DNA: TGTGCCTGGAGTCTGGGGCCCTATGAAAAACTGTTTTTT.

The chain is built from TRBV4-2 and TRBJ2-1; 11 bases are shared with TRBD1. V lost 4 bases and J lost 6; bases outside the gene matches: 5. The CDR3 is made up of 15 amino acids. Per the germline V gene, CDR1 is LGHNA and CDR2 is YNFKEQ. The CDR3 DNA reads as TGTGCCAGCAGCCCAGCCGGGACAGGGGGCAATGAGCAGTTCTTC. Protein product: CASSPAGTGGNEQFF.

A remark on this clone: Since no conserved phenylalanine or tryptophan closes the CDR3, a read error is the likely cause. The V call is TRBV5-6, the J call TRBJ2-7; possibly TRBD2 for D (5 bases). The V gene's germline CDR1 is SGHDT and CDR2 YYEEEE. V was pared by 3 bases and J by 6 bases, with 10 bases between. The CDR3 consists of 12 residues. The chain's CDR3 is CASSSGRGEQYS. CDR3 nucleotide sequence: TGTGCCAGCAGCTCGGGCCGGGGCGAGCAGTACTCC.

This clone was recorded at least ten times. CDR3 sequence reads: CASRLGEGVEQYF. The CDR3 nucleotides read TGCGCCAGCAGGTTGGGGGAGGGAGTCGAACAGTACTTC. The chain is built from TRBV10-1 and TRBJ2-7; 7 bases line up with TRBD2. The V gene end was trimmed by 6 bases and the J gene end by 10 bases; junction bases not matched to a gene: 12. Germline V lookup: CDR1 WNHNN, CDR2 SYGVQD (reference sequence). The CDR3 extends over 13 amino acids.

This clone was seen more than once but under ten times. Germline is not matched at one junction end, which may reflect a read error. The chain uses TRBV6-2 or TRBV6-3 and TRBJ1-1, with no clear D. Germline V gene sequence: CDR1 MNHEY, CDR2 SVGEGT. The CDR3 runs 14 residues. The CDR3 here is CASSDSSRNTEAFF. CDR3 sequence (DNA): TGTGCCAGCAGTGACTCTAGTAGGAACACCGAAGCTTTCTTT.

This clone occurred a few times. This rearrangement joins TRBV2 to TRBJ2-7, with a possible D match to TRBD1 (5 bases). The V end lost 3 bases, the J end lost 3 bases, and 9 bases lay between the germline ends. The CDR3 extends over 13 amino acids. CDR1 is SNHLY, CDR2 FYNNEI, per germline. The DNA of the CDR3 is TGTGCCAGCAGTGACAGGGAAAACTACGAGCAGTACTTC. Its translation is CASSDRENYEQYF.

This clone was recorded many times. The chain carries TRBV4-2 and TRBJ2-7; D is uncertain. This CDR3 spans 14 amino acids. Trimming removed 0 bases at V and 7 bases at J, with 13 bases between. CDR1 LGHNA and CDR2 YNFKEQ come from the germline V gene. CDR3 sequence: CASSQEPSSWEQYF. In nucleotides, the CDR3 is TGTGCCAGCAGCCAAGAGCCGAGCTCCTGGGAGCAGTACTTC.

Comment on this clone: A much larger clonotype is one base distant, so this may be a read error. V usage is TRBV7-3 and J usage is TRBJ2-3, with 8 bases matching TRBD1. Looked up from germline, CDR1 is SGHTA and CDR2 is FQGTGA. Trimming cost V 5 bases and J 9 bases; bases outside gene matches: 13. The CDR3 is made up of 15 amino acids. The CDR3, as DNA: TGTGCCAGCAGCCCGACCCCTGACAGGGGTGCAACGCAGTATTTT. Translation: CASSPTPDRGATQYF.

This clone was detected many times. V is TRBV19 and J is TRBJ2-1, with TRBD1 matching over 10 bases. The CDR3 covers 18 residues. V shed 3 bases, J shed 4 bases, and the junction held 12 bases outside the gene matches. Germline lookup yields CDR1 LNHDA and CDR2 SQIVND (reference sequence). The CDR3 is CASSIVYIGTGVYNEQFF. CDR3 DNA: TGTGCCAGTAGTATCGTGTATATAGGGACAGGGGTATACAATGAGCAGTTCTTC.

This clone was picked up many times. The chain has TRBV3-1 and TRBJ2-7; D ambiguous. Germline V gives CDR1 LGHDT, CDR2 YNNKEL (reference sequence). This CDR3 region has 12 residues. Trimming removed 4 bases from V and 5 bases from J, with 9 bases in between. CDR3 in DNA: TGTGCCAGCAGCCTCCCCGCCAACGAGCAGTACTTC. Encoded protein: CASSLPANEQYF.

The chain employs TRBV12-3 or TRBV12-4 and TRBJ2-2; possibly TRBD2 for D (6 bases). This CDR3 comprises 15 residues. The V gene lost 2 bases and the J gene lost 4 bases, with 11 bases spanning the gap. The CDR3 spells CASSLLGGVTGELFF. The CDR3 nucleotides are TGTGCCAGCAGTTTATTAGGAGGGGTCACCGGGGAGCTGTTTTTT.

This clone has a handful of counts. The J gene is TRBJ2-7, the V gene TRBV6-2 or TRBV6-3; 11 nucleotides align to TRBD1. The germline V gene encodes CDR1 MNHEY and CDR2 SVGEGT. The CDR3 contains 14 residues. The V and J ends lost 2 bases and 5 bases, in that order; junction bases with no gene match: 2. CDR3 sequence: CASSYGTGGHEQYF. The CDR3 coding sequence is TGTGCCAGCAGTTACGGGACAGGGGGACACGAGCAGTACTTC.

This clone occurred many times. The chain combines TRBV18 with TRBJ2-5; 9 bases are a match to TRBD2. CDR1 is KGHSH, CDR2 LQKENI, per germline. CDR3 size: 15 residues. The trim removed 0 bases at V and 4 bases at J, leaving 3 bases unmatched. The CDR3 spells CASSPPRGGRETQYF. The CDR3 DNA follows: TGTGCCAGCTCACCACCGCGGGGGGGCCGAGAGACCCAGTACTTC. Using reference TRBV18 and TRBJ2-5 for the parts outside the CDR3, the full variable domain is NAGVMQNPRHLVRRRGQEARLRCSPMKGHSHVYWYRQLPEEGLKFMVYLQKENIIDESGMPKERFSAEFPKEGPSILRIQQVVRGDSAAYFCASSPPRGGRETQYFGPGTRLLVL.

Many counts were recorded for this clone. The V call is TRBV7-2, the J call TRBJ2-1; 8 positions agree with TRBD2. With V trimmed by 5 bases and J by 8 bases, 11 bases remained unmatched. CDR3 length: 15 residues. CDR1 and CDR2 from the germline V gene are SGHTA and FQGNSA. The DNA of the CDR3 is TGTGCCAGCAGCGCACTTGGCGGGGGGTGGTATGAGCAGTTCTTC. It yields the protein CASSALGGGWYEQFF.

The CDR3 nucleotides read TGTGCCAGCAGCCAAGCGCCCGAAAAGACCCAGTACTTC. Translated: CASSQAPEKTQYF. The chain carries TRBV11-2 and TRBJ2-5, with D hard to call. The CDR3 has 13 residues. CDR1 is SGHAT and CDR2 is FQNNGV in the germline V gene. The ends were cut back, 5 bases at V and 6 bases at J, with 13 bases in the middle.